The present entry profiles one TCR beta chain with its context. The target of this receptor is not known. Per-base qualities were not stored, and no clone one base away is much larger. V loses 5 bases, J loses 4 bases, and the germline ends lie 12 bases apart. From cysteine to phenylalanine, the CDR3 is 14 amino acids long. Just the 42-base CDR3 DNA is kept, in frame starting at base 1. As encoded in the germline V gene (reference sequence), CDR1 is SGHAT while CDR2 is FQDESV. The data originate from a study of shared clonotypes between healthy human individuals (TCRdb year 2020). As for the study more broadly: The cohort comprised two women and a few men aged 18 to 49 years. To increase sequencing depth and limit assay-specific biases, TCR repertoire library preparation and sequencing were carried out by different laboratories using diverse techniques. Per donor, leukapheresis produced somewhere between about 0.9 and 9 billion PBMCs. Blood TCR repertoires of about five healthy adults were deeply sequenced to estimate repertoire size and the extent of clonotype sharing between individuals. For each donor, three plates each were used for CD4 naive and CD4 memory, two plates were used for CD8 naive, and one plate was used for CD8 memory. Study-level results and caveats: Pairwise subsampling indicated that sequencing depth was expected to affect the degree of clonotype sharing among donors. Rarefaction of sorted-subset datasets indicated incomplete sequencing despite the large sequencing depth. Clonotypes shared by all four sorted-subset donors showed higher generation probabilities than non-shared clonotypes. Because the study included only a small number of donors, the genetic and exposure-history diversity represented was limited. When several donors were compared, the shared fraction of clonotypes was around 4.6% for naive CD4, around 4% for naive CD8, roughly 2.5% for memory CD4, and roughly 0.43% for memory CD8. Only blood was sampled, and tissue TCR repertoires likely differ from those in blood. Naive subsets generally had larger estimated clonotype richness than memory subsets did.

TCR CDR3 regions were amplified from genomic DNA by multiplex PCR using the deep immunoSEQ assay. For each cell subset, the extracted genomic DNA was distributed evenly across all wells of several immunoSEQ 96-well plates, and each plate served as one replicate. For sorted subsets, each replicate PCR was loaded with 200 ng genomic DNA, equivalent to about 30,000 T cell genomes. Purified libraries were measured with a Qubit 3.0 fluorometer, size-checked on a Bioanalyzer 2100, and measured again with the KAPA Library Quantification kit. A separate single-read 150-cycle Illumina NextSeq 550 flow cell was used to sequence each immunoSEQ 96-well plate. The study's own analysis went as follows. Because only junctional sequences without quality scores were contained in the immunoSEQ output, filtering matching that applied to full-length reads could not be performed. To assign V/J genes and CDR3, sequences were annotated using PyIR, a Python wrapper for IgBLAST v1.9, with IMGT germline references. Any read was removed if the V/J assignment was weak (E-value above 1e-6), the CDR3 was missing, or the read contained stop codons, out-of-frame junctions, or ambiguous translated residues. V3J clonotypes were defined as sequences sharing the same inferred V gene, J gene, and CDR3 amino acid sequence. Percentage overlap between repertoires was calculated by dividing the number of shared unique clonotypes by the size of the smaller repertoire. Three approaches were used to assess repertoire richness: RTK rarefaction, the Chao1 estimator, and Recon v2.1 estimates of unobserved clonotypes. For all TCRbeta clonotypes obtained by the gDNA method from a few donors, generation probabilities were computed with OLGA. TCRdb provides this immuneACCESS table in a form limited to in-frame rearrangements. Some clones are lacking; in checked studies, under half of them reflect an unresolved V gene, and why the rest are absent is not known. V, J and clone size are taken as reported in that table, and D and trimming were inferred from the DNA itself. In all, the sample holds around 2.1 million clones, and almost 96% of those were seen once. Roughly 0.13% of the sample is taken by the ten largest.

The donors were healthy, HIV-negative adults with no recently reported acute infections or vaccinations. All donors were Caucasian adults living in Nashville, Tennessee, USA. CD4+ T cells were enriched by magnetic negative selection; naive cells were then positively selected on CD45RA, and the negative fraction formed the memory subset. After blood collection by leukapheresis, PBMCs were isolated using Ficoll-Histopaque density gradient centrifugation and then cryopreserved in the vapor phase of liquid nitrogen. Analytical flow cytometry was used to check the purity and quantity of every magnetically sorted T cell population. Genomic DNA was isolated from every sorted fraction and measured by UV absorbance on a Nanodrop 2000c.

Recombination linked TRBV11-1 to TRBJ1-3; TRBD1 is a weak D gene call, 6 bases matching. Material for sequencing was naive CD4+ T cells sorted from blood. Sample cell subset or site, as interpreted from the label and publication: CD45RA+ positively selected. This TCR was sampled from a man between 18 and 29 years old in good health. The nucleotide sequence is given as TGTGCCAGCAGCCCAGGGGCGTCCGGAAACACCATATATTTT. Its coded protein is CASSPGASGNTIYF.